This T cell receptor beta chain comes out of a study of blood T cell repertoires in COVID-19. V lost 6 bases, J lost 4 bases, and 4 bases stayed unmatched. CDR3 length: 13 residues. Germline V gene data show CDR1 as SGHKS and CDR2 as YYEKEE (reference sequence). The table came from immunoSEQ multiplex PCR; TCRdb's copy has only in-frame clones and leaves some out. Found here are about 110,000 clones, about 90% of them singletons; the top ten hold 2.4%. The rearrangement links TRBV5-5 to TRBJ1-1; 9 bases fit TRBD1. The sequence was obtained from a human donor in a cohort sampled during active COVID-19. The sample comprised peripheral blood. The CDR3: CASTSQGATEAFF. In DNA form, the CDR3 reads TGTGCCAGCACCTCACAGGGGGCCACTGAAGCTTTCTTT.